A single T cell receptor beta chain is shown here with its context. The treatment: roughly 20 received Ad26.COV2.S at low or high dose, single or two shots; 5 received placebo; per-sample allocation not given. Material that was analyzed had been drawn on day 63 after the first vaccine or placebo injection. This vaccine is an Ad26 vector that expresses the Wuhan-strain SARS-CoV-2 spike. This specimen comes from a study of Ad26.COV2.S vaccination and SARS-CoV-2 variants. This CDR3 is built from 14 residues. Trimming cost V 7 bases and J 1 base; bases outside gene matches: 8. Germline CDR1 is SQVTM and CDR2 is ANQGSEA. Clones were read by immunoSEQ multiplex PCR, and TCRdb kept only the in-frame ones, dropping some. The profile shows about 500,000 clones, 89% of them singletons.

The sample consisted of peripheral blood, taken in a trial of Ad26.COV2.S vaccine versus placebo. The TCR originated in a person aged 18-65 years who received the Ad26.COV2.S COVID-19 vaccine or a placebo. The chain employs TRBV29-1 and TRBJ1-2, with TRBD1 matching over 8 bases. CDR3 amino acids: CSARQGLSNYGYTF. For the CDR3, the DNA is TGCAGCGCCCGACAGGGGTTGAGTAACTATGGCTACACCTTC.